This T cell receptor beta chain is from a study of CD8 T cells in ankylosing spondylitis. Whole-study findings and limits: Disease-linked clones were reportedly significantly enriched in matched ankylosing spondylitis synovial fluid. A TCR beta motif made of fewer than ten highly homologous variants seemed typical of ankylosing spondylitis blood. Disease-linked clones bore a CD8+ phenotype, appearing relatively rarely in peripheral blood.

Quantitative 5'-RACE with molecular barcodes produced the TCR beta libraries. TCRdb reanalysed the 5' RACE reads using MiXCR and keeps one entry per CDR3 protein. The table has around 35,000 distinct CDR3 sequences, 13% seen once; the top ten hold less than 35%. The count of this clonotype is one. Its antigen is as yet unknown. The source is a male donor with ankylosing spondylitis. Sequencing used synovial fluid, either unsorted or a sorted T cell fraction (not recorded which).

The chain's CDR3 is CASSRRHLYNEQFF. The CDR3 bases are TGTGCCAGCAGCCGGCGACACCTCTACAATGAGCAGTTCTTC. This chain joins TRBV11-2 and TRBJ2-1, with unresolved D. The germline CDR1 and CDR2 sequences are SGHAT and FQNNGV. V lost 5 bases to trimming and J lost 3 bases, with 11 bases between them. This CDR3 spans 14 amino acids.